This TCR beta chain was captured by sequencing in a study of T cells after posttransplantation cyclophosphamide. Findings and caveats of the study: Recipient CMV seropositivity and CMV reactivation strongly tracked TRB clonality. Blood and skin or GI T cell repertoires showed limited TRB overlap. Donor CD8+ memory clones often dominated recipient blood repertoires at later times.

Germline V gene sequence: CDR1 MGHDK, CDR2 SYGVNS. The CDR3 totals 13 residues. Trimming left V 7 bases short and J 6 bases short, with 15 bases between. TCRdb keeps only in-frame clones here, not all; method: immunoSEQ multiplex PCR. Listed for the sample are roughly 45,000 clones, none seen a single time. This clone was observed many times. The antigen is unknown. The TCR comes from a middle-aged man in good health, CMV-negative, and a related stem cell transplant donor. This chain connects TRBV25-1 to TRBJ1-1; D perhaps matches TRBD1 (6 bases). The sample taken for sequencing was PBMCs. The chain's CDR3 is CASTDGGGAEAFF. The CDR3 DNA reads as TGTGCCAGCACTGACGGAGGGGGGGCTGAAGCTTTCTTT. Full variable domain (remainder filled in from reference TRBV25-1 and TRBJ1-1): EADIYQTPRYLVIGTGKKITLECSQTMGHDKMYWYQQDPGMELHLIHYSYGVNSTEKGDLSSESTVSRIRTEHFPLTLESARPSHTSQYLCASTDGGGAEAFFGQGTRLTVV.